This is a list of T cell receptor beta chains from one sample in a study of blood T cell repertoires in COVID-19. The method was immunoSEQ multiplex PCR; TCRdb's version includes in-frame clones alone and lacks a portion of them. The sample contains around 83,000 clones, around nine tenths of which appear only once. The specimen was peripheral blood. The receptors were gathered from a man older than 75 with active or convalescent COVID-19. CDR3s include the opening cysteine and the closing phenylalanine or tryptophan. The D gene is left open where the match is weak. Clone size is given for some rows only: seen once, a few or many times, or a class if the clone is expanded.

abundance	v_gene	d_gene	j_gene	CDR3aa	CDR3nt
.	TRBV19	.	TRBJ1-5	CASSERGNFGQPQHF	TGTGCCAGTAGTGAACGAGGAAATTTCGGTCAGCCCCAGCATTTT
.	TRBV18	.	TRBJ1-4	CASSPPAGGDGEKLFF	TGTGCCAGCTCACCACCGGCGGGGGGCGACGGCGAAAAACTGTTTTTT
few	TRBV7-9	TRBD1	TRBJ1-5	CASSSGTGEQPQHF	TGTGCCAGCAGCTCCGGGACAGGGGAACAGCCCCAGCATTTT
.	TRBV6-6	.	TRBJ1-3	CASSPGLPGNTIYF	TGTGCCAGCAGCCCCGGTTTGCCTGGAAACACCATATATTTT
.	TRBV5-1	.	TRBJ2-5	CASSKVAREETQYF	TGCGCCAGCAGCAAAGTAGCTCGGGAGGAGACCCAGTACTTC
few	TRBV7-2	TRBD1	TRBJ2-2	CASSSQGAEAGELFF	TGTGCCAGCAGCTCACAGGGGGCCGAGGCCGGGGAGCTGTTTTTT
.	TRBV5-4	.	TRBJ2-5	CASSLGQGQETQYF	TGTGCCAGCAGCTTGGGGCAGGGCCAAGAGACCCAGTACTTC
.	TRBV4-1	.	TRBJ2-2	CASSQYPEPGELFF	TGCGCCAGCAGCCAGTACCCCGAGCCCGGGGAGCTGTTTTTT
.	TRBV7-2	TRBD1	TRBJ1-6	CASSPRIGTARGVSLHF	TGTGCCAGCAGCCCCCGGATTGGGACAGCCCGCGGGGTGTCCCTCCACTTT
once	TRBV7-7	TRBD1	TRBJ2-5	CASSATGTGKETQYF	TGTGCCAGCAGCGCAACCGGGACAGGGAAAGAGACCCAGTACTTC
.	TRBV5-6	TRBD2	TRBJ2-1	CASSWPSGPQLF	TGTGCCAGCAGCTGGCCTAGCGGCCCACAGCTCTTC
.	TRBV30	TRBD2	TRBJ2-1	CAWKGTSGGNEQFF	TGTGCCTGGAAGGGGACTAGCGGGGGGAATGAGCAGTTCTTC
.	TRBV13	.	TRBJ2-1	CASSLGPEQFF	TGTGCCAGCAGCTTAGGCCCAGAGCAGTTCTTC
.	TRBV27	.	TRBJ2-3	CASSLSYDTSTDTQYF	TGTGCCAGCAGTTTATCCTATGACACGAGCACAGATACGCAGTATTTT